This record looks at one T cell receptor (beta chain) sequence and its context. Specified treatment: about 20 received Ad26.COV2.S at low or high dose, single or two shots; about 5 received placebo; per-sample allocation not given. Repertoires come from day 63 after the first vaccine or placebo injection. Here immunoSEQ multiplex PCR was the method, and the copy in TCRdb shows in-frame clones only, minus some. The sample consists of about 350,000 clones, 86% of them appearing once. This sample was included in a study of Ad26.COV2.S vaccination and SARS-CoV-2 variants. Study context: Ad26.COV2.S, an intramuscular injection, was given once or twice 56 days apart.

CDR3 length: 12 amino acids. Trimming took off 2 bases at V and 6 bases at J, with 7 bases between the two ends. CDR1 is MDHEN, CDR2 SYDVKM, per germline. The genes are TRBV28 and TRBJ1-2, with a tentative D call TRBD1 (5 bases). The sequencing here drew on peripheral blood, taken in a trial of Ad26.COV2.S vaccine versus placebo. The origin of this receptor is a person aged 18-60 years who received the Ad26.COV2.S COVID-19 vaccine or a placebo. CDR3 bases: TGTGCCAGCAGTTTAAAGGGGCATGGCTACACCTTC. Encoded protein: CASSLKGHGYTF.